This T cell receptor (beta chain) was captured by sequencing in a study of cytomegalovirus exposure and HLA in healthy donors. Study findings and constraints: Later, an analysis showed that TCR beta chains associated with HLA were more clonally expanded than others that were equally common.

This CDR3 is built from 16 residues. Germline V gene data show CDR1 as SGHNT and CDR2 as YYREEE (reference sequence). Between the trimmed V and J ends, which lost 2 bases and 8 bases, there was a span of 22 bases. This clone was seen only a few times. Its antigen is unidentified. PCR primers comprised 60 Vbeta and 13 Jbeta primers. Repertoires were generated with immunoSEQ multiplex PCR, while TCRdb's copy carries only in-frame clones and drops some. The sample has some 200,000 clones, 80% seen once. The donors gave bone marrow, and they were healthy. This chain connects TRBV5-4 to TRBJ1-2; unclear D gene. The source is a boy aged 5-17 years in good health and CMV-seronegative. Sequencing input: PBMCs. The CDR3 region has the DNA TGTGCCAGCAGCTTCTGGAGGCCGTATGACTCCTCGGGCTACACCTTC. Encoded protein: CASSFWRPYDSSGYTF.